The 32 T cell receptor beta chains given below trace back to one sample, sequenced in a study of T cell responses to AZD1222 COVID-19 vaccine. The data were produced by immunoSEQ multiplex PCR, yet TCRdb's version contains in-frame clones alone and is incomplete. The sample lists around 120,000 clones; 90% to 95% were seen once. This sample comprised peripheral blood, obtained 28 days after the second AZD1222 dose. These TCRs come from an adult who received the AZD1222 COVID-19 vaccine.

The rearrangement uses TRBV18 and TRBJ1-2; TRBD1 matches 8 bases. The CDR3 runs to 18 residues. Per germline, CDR1 KGHSH and CDR2 LQKENI. V lost 4 bases, J lost 0 bases, and 13 bases stayed unmatched. The CDR3 DNA reads as TGTGCCAGCTCACTATCTGGGACAGGATATTTAGCTAACTATGGCTACACCTTC. Amino acids: CASSLSGTGYLANYGYTF.

The chain uses TRBV7-6 and TRBJ1-4; D remains unclear. From germline, CDR1 is SGHVS and CDR2 FNYEAQ. This CDR3 region has 17 residues. V lost 1 base, J lost 7 bases, and 19 bases lay in between. The DNA for the CDR3 is TGTGCCAGCAGCTTAGAGAGTCGGCCCCAGCCTGGTGAAAAACTGTTTTTT. Translated: CASSLESRPQPGEKLFF.

The chain employs TRBV5-1 and TRBJ1-1, with 8 positions matching TRBD1. V dropped 0 bases and J dropped 1; count of bases not matched to a gene: 5. Per germline, CDR1 SGHRS and CDR2 YFSETQ. The CDR3 length is 16 residues. CDR3 in amino acids: CASSLVQGGKNTEAFF. Here the CDR3 DNA reads TGCGCCAGCAGCTTGGTACAGGGGGGGAAGAACACTGAAGCTTTCTTT.

The chain combines TRBV2 with TRBJ2-1; the match to TRBD1 covers 9 bases. The germline CDR1 and CDR2 sequences are SNHLY and FYNNEI. The CDR3 is 15 residues long. With 3 bases clipped from V and 4 bases from J, the junction kept 4 bases outside the gene matches. CDR3 in DNA: TGTGCCAGCAGTGATCCGGGACAGGGATACAATGAGCAGTTCTTC. It is translated as CASSDPGQGYNEQFF.

This chain connects TRBV18 to TRBJ1-5, with D unresolved. V lost 3 bases to trimming and J lost 5 bases, with 8 bases between them. CDR3 length equals 13 residues. Per the germline V gene, CDR1 is KGHSH and CDR2 is LQKENI. DNA of the CDR3: TGTGCCAGCTCACCGGCGTTGGATCAGCCCCAGCATTTT. Its translation is CASSPALDQPQHF.

A single count supports this clone. Here the CDR3 reads CASSDPGQGNGYTF. CDR3 DNA sequence: TGTGCCAGCAGTGATCCGGGACAGGGAAATGGCTACACCTTC. The rearrangement links TRBV6-2 or TRBV6-3 to TRBJ1-2, with 9 bases identical to TRBD1. Germline values: CDR1 MNHEY, CDR2 SVGEGT. V shed 5 bases and J 6 bases; nucleotides not matched to a gene: 7. This CDR3 comprises 14 residues.

The rearrangement joins TRBV30 to TRBJ1-1; D is ambiguous. The germline V gene has CDR1 GTSNPN and CDR2 SVGIG (reference sequence). With 5 bases removed from V and 1 base from J, the gap between germline ends came to 11 bases. The CDR3 has 13 residues. The CDR3 DNA reads TGTGCCTGGGGGAGGGTCAGGAACACTGAAGCTTTCTTT. This gives the protein CAWGRVRNTEAFF.

The chain recombines TRBV4-3 with TRBJ1-1; a weak D match, TRBD1 (6 bases). The CDR3 has 13 amino acids. Looked up from germline, CDR1 is LGHNA and CDR2 is YSLEER. V lost 4 bases to trimming and J lost 5 bases, with 11 bases between them. The CDR3 sequence: CASSPQRGTEAFF. CDR3 in DNA: TGCGCCAGCAGCCCTCAAAGGGGGACTGAAGCTTTCTTT.

V and J are TRBV6-2 or TRBV6-3 and TRBJ1-2; TRBD1 aligns across 9 bases. V shed 8 bases, J shed 8 bases, and the junction held 12 bases outside the gene matches. CDR3 length equals 14 residues. From germline, CDR1 is MNHEY and CDR2 SVGEGT. CDR3 in amino acids: CASGRRDRVAGYTF. The CDR3 DNA reads as TGTGCCAGCGGCCGCCGGGACAGGGTAGCGGGCTACACCTTC.

This CDR3 reads CASSQDTGLAAYEQYF. The CDR3 bases are TGCGCCAGCAGCCAAGACACGGGACTAGCGGCCTACGAGCAGTACTTC. J is TRBJ2-7 and V is TRBV4-3; 11 nucleotides align to TRBD2. Looked up from germline, CDR1 is LGHNA and CDR2 is YSLEER. V was clipped by 0 bases and J by 2 bases; unmatched bases: 3. The CDR3 consists of 16 residues.

V is TRBV20-1 and J is TRBJ1-4; D ambiguous. V shed 3 bases and J shed 6 bases, with 14 bases lying between them. CDR3 length: 14 amino acids. Per germline, CDR1 DFQATT and CDR2 SNEGSKA (reference sequence). CDR3 coding DNA: TGCAGTGCTAGTGATCCCGGTTCCGATGAAAAACTGTTTTTT. Translation: CSASDPGSDEKLFF.

The chain is built from TRBV9 and TRBJ1-2; TRBD1 might be the D (6 bases). V was clipped by 2 bases and J by 6 bases, with 14 bases between them. CDR3 length: 14 amino acids. CDR1 and CDR2 from the germline V gene are SGDLS and YYNGEE. The CDR3: CASSVSQGIHGYTF. CDR3 DNA: TGTGCCAGCAGCGTCTCACAGGGAATCCATGGCTACACCTTC.

The chain carries TRBV7-8 and TRBJ1-5, with a weak D call TRBD1 (5 bases). CDR3 length: 14 amino acids. V dropped 3 bases and J dropped 5 bases, with 11 bases sitting between them. Germline V gene lookup returns CDR1 SGHVS and CDR2 FQNEAQ. This chain's CDR3 is CASSLEGWDQPQHF. CDR3 nucleotide sequence: TGTGCCAGCAGCTTGGAGGGGTGGGATCAGCCCCAGCATTTT.

The chain has TRBV30 and TRBJ2-3; 13 positions match TRBD2. This CDR3 has 15 residues. V shed 1 base, J shed 6 bases, and the junction held 4 bases outside the gene matches. The germline gives CDR1 GTSNPN, CDR2 SVGIG (reference sequence). The CDR3 DNA follows: TGTGCCTGGAGTGGAAAGGGACTAGCGGGGGATACGCAGTATTTT. It specifies CAWSGKGLAGDTQYF.

The J gene is TRBJ2-1, the V gene TRBV11-2; no reliable D call. Trimming shortened V by 4 bases and J by 8 bases, and 12 bases separated the two germline ends. The CDR3 is made up of 13 amino acids. Germline V gene lookup returns CDR1 SGHAT and CDR2 FQNNGV. The CDR3 here is CASSYTPGDEQFF. CDR3 coding DNA: TGTGCCAGCAGCTACACCCCTGGGGATGAGCAGTTCTTC.

The chain couples TRBV27 to TRBJ1-6; 7 nucleotides align to TRBD1. This CDR3 spans 17 amino acids. After removal of 3 bases from V and 9 bases from J, the junction contained 14 bases not matched to a gene. Looked up from germline, CDR1 is MNHEY and CDR2 is SMNVEV (reference sequence). The CDR3 region is CASSLRATGSVGSPLHF. CDR3 DNA sequence: TGTGCCAGCAGTTTGAGGGCGACAGGGAGTGTAGGTTCACCCCTCCACTTT.

CDR3 sequence reads: CASSPHPTQGNEQFF. The CDR3 DNA reads TGTGCCAGCAGCCCGCATCCAACTCAGGGCAATGAGCAGTTCTTC. The chain is built from TRBV5-5 and TRBJ2-1; maybe TRBD1 (5 bases). Germline V CDR1 and CDR2: SGHKS, YYEKEE (reference sequence). Between the trimmed V and J ends, which lost 4 bases and 6 bases, there was a span of 17 bases. CDR3 length: 15 residues.

This sequence joins TRBV10-3 and TRBJ2-1; 7 bases line up with TRBD2. The germline gives CDR1 ENHRY, CDR2 SYGVKD. There are 14 residues in the CDR3. The junction had 6 bases not matched to a gene; V was cut back by 7 bases and J by 3 bases. The CDR3 is CAITREASYNEQFF. The CDR3 nucleotides read TGTGCCATCACTCGGGAGGCCAGCTACAATGAGCAGTTCTTC.

This clone was seen only a few times. The rearrangement joins TRBV7-8 to TRBJ1-1; TRBD1 matches at 9 bases. V gave up 4 bases and J gave up 3 bases; unmatched junction bases: 27. The germline V gene encodes CDR1 SGHVS and CDR2 FQNEAQ. The CDR3 length is 22 residues. This CDR3 is CASSSLIGTGRDVGTWDTEAFF. The DNA for the CDR3 is TGTGCCAGCAGCTCCCTTATCGGGACAGGGCGTGACGTGGGGACGTGGGACACTGAAGCTTTCTTT.

This chain's CDR3 is CASSVTGTNTGELFF. CDR3 nucleotides: TGTGCCAGCAGCGTTACGGGGACGAACACCGGGGAGCTGTTTTTT. The chain is built from TRBV9 and TRBJ2-2; D is possibly TRBD2 (5 bases). This CDR3 is 15 amino acids long. Per the germline V gene, CDR1 is SGDLS and CDR2 is YYNGEE. Between the trimmed V and J ends, which lost 2 bases and 0 bases, there was a span of 8 bases.

This sequence joins TRBV5-4 and TRBJ2-2; 8 positions agree with TRBD2. V was clipped by 4 bases and J by 7 bases; unmatched bases: 15. The CDR3 is 17 amino acids. Per the germline V gene, CDR1 is SGHNT and CDR2 is YYREEE (reference sequence). The CDR3, as DNA: TGTGCCAGCAGCCCGGCCGGGGCGGGAGGATATGGCGGGGAGCTGTTTTTT. It codes for CASSPAGAGGYGGELFF.

This rearrangement joins TRBV29-1 to TRBJ2-2; unclear D gene. There are 12 residues in the CDR3. Trimming shortened V by 4 bases and J by 4 bases, and 7 bases separated the two germline ends. Germline CDR1 and CDR2: SQVTM and ANQGSEA. The CDR3 region is CSVVFTTGELFF. CDR3 DNA: TGCAGCGTTGTTTTTACCACCGGGGAGCTGTTTTTT.

The CDR3, as DNA: TGTGCCAGTAGTATTGGTGGGTCCTACGAGCAGTACTTC. This codes for CASSIGGSYEQYF. This chain connects TRBV19 to TRBJ2-7; D unclear. The length of the CDR3 is 13 residues. CDR1 and CDR2 (germline): LNHDA, SQIVND (reference sequence). V lost 3 bases, J lost 1 base, and 7 bases lay in between.

The rearrangement uses TRBV7-2 and TRBJ1-2; weak D call: TRBD1 (6 bases). This CDR3 is 16 amino acids long. The V gene lost 4 bases and the J gene lost 4 bases, with 19 bases spanning the gap. The germline V gene encodes CDR1 SGHTA and CDR2 FQGNSA. The CDR3: CASSSPEGTFVYGYTF. CDR3 DNA sequence: TGTGCCAGCAGCTCACCCGAGGGGACATTCGTCTATGGCTACACCTTC.

CDR3 coding DNA: TGTGCCAGCAGCTTAAATGGGGGGGACACCGGGGAGCTGTTTTTT. It yields the protein CASSLNGGDTGELFF. The chain joins TRBV7-6 to TRBJ2-2; 7 nucleotides agree with TRBD2. CDR1 is SGHVS and CDR2 is FNYEAQ in the germline V gene. The CDR3 loop spans 15 amino acids. J lost 3 bases, V lost 2 bases, and 3 bases had no gene match. Full variable domain (rest looked up from reference TRBV7-6 and TRBJ2-2): GAGVSQSPRYKVTKRGQDVALRCDPISGHVSLYWYRQALGQGPEFLTYFNYEAQQDKSGLPNDRFSAERPEGSISTLTIQRTEQRDSAMYRCASSLNGGDTGELFFGEGSRLTVL.

The chain uses TRBV18 and TRBJ2-4; possible D gene TRBD2, 7 bases. Trimming cost V 1 base and J 9 bases, with 19 bases left between them. Germline assignment: CDR1 KGHSH and CDR2 LQKENI. CDR3 size: 16 residues. CDR3 amino acids: CASSPQGGTGGAIQYF. The CDR3 DNA sequence: TGTGCCAGCTCACCACAGGGGGGGACGGGAGGAGCCATTCAGTACTTC.

The chain recombines TRBV6-2 or TRBV6-3 with TRBJ2-5, with 8 bases fitting TRBD1. The CDR3 runs to 13 residues. Germline CDR1 reads MNHEY; CDR2 reads SVGEGT. Trimming took 4 bases from V and 5 from J; bases not matched to a gene: 3. The CDR3 spells CASSSRGLETQYF. In DNA form, the CDR3 reads TGTGCCAGCAGTTCCAGGGGGCTGGAGACCCAGTACTTC.

The chain couples TRBV19 to TRBJ2-4, with D unresolved. CDR1 is LNHDA and CDR2 is SQIVND in the germline V gene (reference sequence). This CDR3 is built from 14 residues. Trimming took 5 bases from V and 1 from J, leaving 9 bases between them. The chain's CDR3 is CASSGVWAKNIQYF. The DNA of the CDR3 is TGTGCCAGTAGTGGGGTTTGGGCCAAAAACATTCAGTACTTC. The entire variable domain, with the rest obtained from reference TRBV19 and TRBJ2-4, is as follows: DGGITQSPKYLFRKEGQNVTLSCEQNLNHDAMYWYRQDPGQGLRLIYYSQIVNDFQKGDIAEGYSVSREKKESFPLTVTSAQKNPTAFYLCASSGVWAKNIQYFGAGTRLSVL.

The chain uses TRBV27 and TRBJ2-7, with D possibly being TRBD1 or TRBD2 (6 bases each). Germline CDR1 is MNHEY and CDR2 is SMNVEV (reference sequence). Trimming cost V 5 bases and J 1 base, with 21 bases left between them. The CDR3 spans 17 residues. In nucleotides, the CDR3 is TGTGCCAGCAGTGGGGGCGGAGGGCCTAGTACATCCTACGAGCAGTACTTC. Translation: CASSGGGGPSTSYEQYF.

The V and J genes are TRBV7-6 and TRBJ2-2; 10 nucleotides match TRBD1. Looked up from germline, CDR1 is SGHVS and CDR2 is FNYEAQ. The ends lost 5 bases at V and 2 bases at J; junction bases unmatched: 5. The CDR3 extends over 16 amino acids. The CDR3 here is CASSRGQGGNTGELFF. In nucleotides, the CDR3 is TGTGCCAGCAGCCGAGGACAGGGGGGTAACACCGGGGAGCTGTTTTTT.

The rearrangement links TRBV7-9 to TRBJ2-7; D unresolved. V gave up 4 bases and J gave up 2 bases, with 9 bases separating them. The germline CDR1 and CDR2 sequences are SEHNR and FQNEAQ (reference sequence). This CDR3 has 13 residues. CDR3 bases: TGTGCCAGCAGCTCTGGTAGGGCCTACGAGCAGTACTTC. This codes for CASSSGRAYEQYF.

The chain combines TRBV12-3 or TRBV12-4 with TRBJ1-1, with a possible D match to TRBD1 (5 bases). The CDR3 spans 13 residues. With 4 bases removed from V and 6 bases from J, the gap between germline ends came to 12 bases. The CDR3 region is CASSSGFSAEAFF. The CDR3 coding sequence is TGTGCCAGCAGTTCAGGGTTTTCGGCTGAAGCTTTCTTT.